The clone carrying this TCR beta chain has just a few counts. Its matching antigen is unknown. This clone may be a read error of a much larger clone one base away. From germline, CDR1 is MDHEN and CDR2 SYDVKM. This CDR3 is built from 16 residues. The V end was cut by 3 bases, the J end by 0 bases, with 11 bases between. TCR libraries were built in bulk with a published protocol and specific TCR primers. One entry per CDR3 protein, called by TCRdb with MiXCR from the PCR reads. This table holds some 650,000 distinct CDR3 sequences, just under 20% found once. Sorted cells numbering roughly 20,000 to 1,000,000, with 10%, 30% or 50% RNA, yielded the naive CD8 libraries. The sample is drawn from a study of molecular identifiers for immune sequencing clone quantification. General study points: It was shown that clones above 20 RNA copies held over 99% of effector molecules, but under 1% in naive cells.

This clonotype originated in a human donor in good health. Some libraries in this study had Jurkat cell RNA spiked in. The sequenced sample was naive CD8+ T cells from blood, with Jurkat cell RNA spiked in. Subset defined: FACS-sorted CD8+CD4-CCR7+CD45RA+ naive T cells. The rearrangement joins TRBV28 to TRBJ2-2; no clear D. The CDR3 coding sequence is TGTGCCAGCAGTTTTCAACCGGCAACGAACACCGGGGAGCTGTTTTTT. Amino acid sequence: CASSFQPATNTGELFF.